This T cell receptor beta chain was sequenced in a study of blood T cell repertoires in COVID-19. Study-wide context: Acute and convalescent COVID-19 specimens originated in the United States, Italy and Spain.

In the study's own analysis: Amplification with reference gene primers provided the estimates of nucleated cell counts. The protocol was immunoSEQ multiplex PCR, while the TCRdb copy is restricted to in-frame clones and leaves out a portion. Clonal size and the V and J genes are those of that table, whereas D and trimming came from the DNA. Here the sample spans around 190,000 clones, roughly 85% being singletons. The ends were cut back, 5 bases at V and 4 bases at J, with 15 bases in the middle. CDR1 and CDR2 from the germline V gene are MDHEN and SYDVKM. CDR3 size: 14 residues. This sequence originates from a man between 50 and 59 years old with active or convalescent COVID-19. The genes are TRBV28 and TRBJ2-7; no clear D. Sequenced input: peripheral blood. The CDR3 DNA reads as TGTGCCAGCAGTGGAAAACGCGGTTTGTACGAGCAGTACTTC. This translates into CASSGKRGLYEQYF.